The rows below give T cell receptor beta chains drawn from one sample of a study of siplizumab effects on memory and regulatory T cells. Only in-frame clones appear in the TCRdb table, and some are missing; sequencing was by immunoSEQ multiplex PCR. The data contain tens of thousands of clones, 93% of them singletons. Sequencing used CD8+ T cells sorted from blood. The receptor source for this set is a human donor in good health. The CDR3 runs from the conserved cysteine through the conserved F or W. D genes are given only for firm matches. Size tells how often a clone was seen (once, few, many) or the class of an expanded clone, and some rows leave it out.

j_call	clone_size	v_call	d_call	cdr3_aa	cdr3_nt
TRBJ1-1	.	TRBV30	.	CAWNRDMSTEAFF	TGTGCCTGGAACCGGGACATGAGCACTGAAGCTTTCTTT
TRBJ2-2	.	TRBV27	.	CASSLWSTTGELFF	TGTGCCAGCAGTTTATGGTCCACCACCGGGGAGCTGTTTTTT
TRBJ2-1	once	TRBV4-1	TRBD2	CASSQIAGGSWNNEQFF	TGCGCCAGCAGCCAAATAGCGGGGGGCTCCTGGAACAATGAGCAGTTCTTC
TRBJ2-3	.	TRBV4-1	.	CASSLQPGDTQYF	TGCGCCAGCAGCCTACAGCCCGGGGATACGCAGTATTTT
TRBJ1-5	once	TRBV12-5	TRBD1	CASGVQGSNQPQHF	TGTGCTAGTGGGGTACAGGGGAGCAATCAGCCCCAGCATTTT
TRBJ1-2	.	TRBV19	.	CASSMVASGYTF	TGTGCCAGTAGTATGGTGGCGTCAGGCTACACCTTC
TRBJ2-1	.	TRBV7-2	TRBD2	CASSSTSGGVYEQFF	TGTGCCAGCAGCTCGACTAGCGGGGGGGTATATGAGCAGTTCTTC
TRBJ2-1	.	TRBV5-4	.	CASSLDRGLRGGEQFF	TGTGCCAGCAGCTTGGACAGGGGCCTCCGGGGGGGTGAGCAGTTCTTC
TRBJ1-2	.	TRBV4-1	TRBD1	CASSQVTGAYGYTF	TGCGCCAGCAGCCAAGTAACAGGGGCCTATGGCTACACCTTC
TRBJ1-1	.	TRBV19	TRBD1	CASSSYGGDRAWNTEAFF	TGTGCCAGTAGTTCATACGGGGGGGACAGGGCCTGGAACACTGAAGCTTTCTTT
TRBJ2-1	once	TRBV9	TRBD1	CASSESRRPGQGYDEQFF	TGTGCCAGCAGCGAATCCCGTAGACCGGGACAGGGGTACGATGAGCAGTTCTTC
TRBJ2-3	.	TRBV27	TRBD2	CASSLGGAGHTDTQYF	TGTGCCAGCAGTTTAGGAGGAGCGGGGCACACAGATACGCAGTATTTT
TRBJ1-1	.	TRBV27	.	CASSFGGNTEAFF	TGTGCCAGCAGTTTTGGAGGAAACACTGAAGCTTTCTTT
TRBJ1-6	.	TRBV5-4	.	CASSFMGLGNSPLHF	TGTGCCAGCAGCTTTATGGGTCTGGGAAATTCACCCCTCCACTTT
TRBJ2-3	once	TRBV6-5	TRBD2	CASRLIAGSTDTQYF	TGTGCCAGCAGATTAATAGCGGGGAGCACAGATACGCAGTATTTT
TRBJ2-2	.	TRBV11-2	TRBD2	CASSLGRGVPTGELFF	TGTGCCAGCAGCTTAGGGCGGGGGGTGCCCACCGGGGAGCTGTTTTTT
TRBJ2-3	.	TRBV7-2	TRBD2	CASSLPTSTITDTQYF	TGTGCCAGCAGCTTACCGACTAGCACAATAACGGATACGCAGTATTTT
TRBJ2-7	.	TRBV9	.	CASSVTGGVVHEQYF	TGTGCCAGCAGCGTGACAGGCGGGGTTGTCCACGAGCAGTACTTC
TRBJ2-1	once	TRBV13	.	CASSLVPGDFNNEQFF	TGTGCCAGCAGCTTAGTTCCGGGGGATTTTAACAATGAGCAGTTCTTC
TRBJ2-7	.	TRBV9	.	CASSVGDYEQYF	TGTGCCAGCAGCGTAGGGGACTACGAGCAGTACTTC
TRBJ1-1	.	TRBV28	TRBD1	CASKGAMNTEAFF	TGTGCCAGCAAGGGGGCGATGAACACTGAAGCTTTCTTT
TRBJ2-5	once	TRBV30	.	CAWGHLGETQYF	TGTGCCTGGGGGCACTTGGGAGAGACCCAGTACTTC
TRBJ2-1	.	TRBV7-9	.	CASSAQTGLLSYNEQFF	TGTGCCAGCAGCGCCCAGACAGGCCTCCTCTCCTACAATGAGCAGTTCTTC
TRBJ1-5	.	TRBV27	.	CASSQGRDQPQHF	TGTGCCAGCAGTCAGGGTAGAGATCAGCCCCAGCATTTT
TRBJ2-7	once	TRBV10-1	.	CASSEGQGGSYEQYF	TGCGCCAGCAGTGAGGGGCAGGGGGGTTCCTACGAGCAGTACTTC